Listed here are 32 T cell receptor beta chains from one sample, sequenced in a study of control samples from healthy donors and cancer patients. The protocol was immunoSEQ multiplex PCR, while the TCRdb copy is restricted to in-frame clones and leaves out a portion. The sample contains about 120,000 clones, 85% to 90% of which appear only once. Sequencing was carried out using PBMCs. All receptors come from a woman aged 45 to 65 with colorectal cancer.

The CDR3 region is CASSADRLNTGELFF. In nucleotides, the CDR3 is TGTGCCAGCAGCGCGGACAGGCTAAACACCGGGGAGCTGTTTTTT. The chain couples TRBV6-5 to TRBJ2-2; 7 bases line up with TRBD1. The V gene's germline CDR1 is MNHEY and CDR2 SVGAGI. This CDR3 spans 15 amino acids. J gave up 2 bases and V 6 bases, and 6 bases lay outside the gene matches.

The gene calls are TRBV10-3 and TRBJ1-6, with unresolved D. This CDR3 is built from 14 residues. The V gene lost 4 bases and the J gene lost 5 bases, with 9 bases spanning the gap. The V gene's germline CDR1 is ENHRY and CDR2 SYGVKD. CDR3 in DNA: TGTGCCATCAGTGCGGTGGGGAATAATTCACCCCTCCACTTT. This sequence encodes CAISAVGNNSPLHF.

The rearrangement uses TRBV7-3 and TRBJ2-3; tentatively, D is TRBD1 (6 bases). Germline V CDR1 and CDR2: SGHTA, FQGTGA. This CDR3 contains 14 residues. The V end was cut by 4 bases, the J end by 3 bases, with 11 bases between. The CDR3 nucleotides are TGTGCCAGCAGCTCCAACAGGGATACAGATACGCAGTATTTT. Translation gives CASSSNRDTDTQYF. Full variable domain (remainder filled in from reference TRBV7-3 and TRBJ2-3): GAGVSQTPSNKVTEKGKYVELRCDPISGHTALYWYRQSLGQGPEFLIYFQGTGAADDSGLPNDRFFAVRPEGSVSTLKIQRTERGDSAVYLCASSSNRDTDTQYFGPGTRLTVL.

The chain is built from TRBV7-2 and TRBJ2-7; TRBD2 aligns across 9 bases. CDR1 SGHTA and CDR2 FQGNSA come from the germline V gene. The CDR3 sequence is 13 residues long. V lost 5 bases and J lost 7; bases outside the gene matches: 6. The CDR3 loop reads CASSLGLALEQYF. The CDR3 DNA is TGTGCCAGCAGCCTAGGACTAGCGCTTGAGCAGTACTTC.

This chain links TRBV6-5 with TRBJ2-2; D is possibly TRBD2 (5 bases). The CDR3 consists of 14 residues. Looked up from germline, CDR1 is MNHEY and CDR2 is SVGAGI. The V gene lost 6 bases and the J gene lost 0 bases, with 8 bases spanning the gap. For the CDR3, the DNA is TGTGCCAGCAGAAGGACTCCGAACACCGGGGAGCTGTTTTTT. It translates to CASRRTPNTGELFF.

The chain combines TRBV9 with TRBJ1-1; 7 nucleotides agree with TRBD1. Germline-derived CDR1 and CDR2 are SGDLS and YYNGEE. CDR3 size: 15 residues. The junction had 12 bases not matched to a gene; V was cut back by 2 bases and J by 8 bases. Here the CDR3 reads CASSVRGAALSEAFF. The CDR3 coding sequence is TGTGCCAGCAGCGTCAGGGGGGCCGCCCTATCGGAAGCTTTCTTT.

The genes are TRBV21-1 and TRBJ2-3. TRBV21-1 is given as a pseudogene. The CDR3 sequence is 11 residues long. CDR3 DNA sequence: TGTGCCAGCAGCAAAGATGGATTGGGGTATTTT. Its protein is CASSKDGLGYF.

The chain uses TRBV4-1 and TRBJ1-4; D uncertain. Germline V gene data show CDR1 as MGHRA and CDR2 as YSYEKL. The CDR3 is made up of 12 amino acids. Trimming cost V 2 bases and J 6 bases, with 4 bases left between them. For the CDR3, the DNA is TGCGCCAGCAGCCAACCTTATGAAAAACTGTTTTTT. Its protein product is CASSQPYEKLFF.

The CDR3: CASTDTMNTEAFF. The CDR3 bases are TGTGCCAGCACCGACACAATGAACACTGAAGCTTTCTTT. The chain employs TRBV28 and TRBJ1-1; unclear D gene. This CDR3 has 13 residues. In germline, CDR1 is MDHEN, CDR2 SYDVKM. Deletions cut 7 bases from V and 0 bases from J, with 9 bases between.

The chain is built from TRBV12-5 and TRBJ2-2; TRBD1 is a possible D gene (6 bases). Trimming removed 6 bases at V and 5 bases at J, with 16 bases between. The CDR3 is 15 residues long. Germline-derived CDR1 and CDR2 are LGHNT and FRNRAP. The CDR3 protein is CASGKQGLVTGELFF. The CDR3 DNA sequence: TGTGCTAGTGGCAAACAGGGATTAGTGACCGGGGAGCTGTTTTTT. The variable domain in full, completed from reference TRBV12-5 and TRBJ2-2, reads DARVTQTPRHKVTEMGQEVTMRCQPILGHNTVFWYRQTMMQGLELLAYFRNRAPLDDSGMPKDRFSAEMPDATLATLKIQPSEPRDSAVYFCASGKQGLVTGELFFGEGSRLTVL.

The chain links TRBV29-1 to TRBJ1-2; D remains ambiguous. Deletions cut 8 bases from V and 3 bases from J, with 16 bases between. This CDR3 spans 13 amino acids. The V gene's germline CDR1 is SQVTM and CDR2 ANQGSEA. The CDR3 coding sequence is TGCAGCACTCGACCGGTCTCGGACTATGGCTACACCTTC. It translates to CSTRPVSDYGYTF.

The V gene is TRBV5-1, the J gene TRBJ2-1; TRBD1 might be the D (6 bases). V lost 5 bases and J lost 7, with 10 bases in between. This CDR3 is 12 amino acids long. Germline CDR1 and CDR2: SGHRS and YFSETQ. The CDR3: CASRNRGNEQFF. Here the CDR3 DNA reads TGCGCCAGCAGAAATAGGGGGAATGAGCAGTTCTTC.

V is TRBV5-6 and J is TRBJ2-1; TRBD1 might be the D (5 bases). V was clipped by 3 bases and J by 0 bases, with 13 bases between them. CDR3 size: 16 residues. The germline V gene encodes CDR1 SGHDT and CDR2 YYEEEE. In DNA, the CDR3 is TGTGCCAGCAGCTATGACAGTGCGAGCTCCTACAATGAGCAGTTCTTC. Protein: CASSYDSASSYNEQFF.

This CDR3 reads CASSGGSLDQPQHF. The CDR3 region has the DNA TGTGCCAGCTCAGGGGGATCGTTGGATCAGCCCCAGCATTTT. The chain uses TRBV18 and TRBJ1-5; tentative D call: TRBD1 (5 bases). CDR1 and CDR2 (germline): KGHSH, LQKENI. Trimming pared 5 bases from V and 5 bases from J, leaving 13 bases between. The CDR3 has 14 amino acids. The full variable domain, completed using reference TRBV18 and TRBJ1-5, is NAGVMQNPRHLVRRRGQEARLRCSPMKGHSHVYWYRQLPEEGLKFMVYLQKENIIDESGMPKERFSAEFPKEGPSILRIQQVVRGDSAAYFCASSGGSLDQPQHFGDGTRLSIL.

The rearrangement joins TRBV5-4 to TRBJ2-1, with 13 bases lining up with TRBD2. The V segment lost 0 bases and the J segment 7 bases; nucleotides outside the gene matches: 10. Per germline, CDR1 SGHNT and CDR2 YYREEE (reference sequence). The CDR3 length is 18 residues. The chain's CDR3 is CASSLGTSGGPGWNEQFF. The CDR3 DNA reads as TGTGCCAGCAGCTTGGGGACTAGCGGGGGCCCAGGGTGGAATGAGCAGTTCTTC.

The chain carries TRBV19 and TRBJ1-1; no firm D call. V dropped 3 bases and J dropped 0 bases, with 5 bases sitting between them. The CDR3 is 13 amino acids. Germline CDR1 and CDR2: LNHDA and SQIVND (reference sequence). DNA of the CDR3: TGTGCCAGTAGTATCGGGGTGAACACTGAAGCTTTCTTT. Amino acids: CASSIGVNTEAFF.

This chain uses TRBV28 with TRBJ1-1; perhaps TRBD1 as D (5 bases). The CDR3 totals 14 residues. Germline CDR1 reads MDHEN; CDR2 reads SYDVKM. V lost 4 bases, J lost 1 base, and 10 bases lay in between. The chain's CDR3 is CASSSPGTNTEAFF. The CDR3 DNA reads as TGTGCCAGCAGTTCGCCGGGGACGAACACTGAAGCTTTCTTT.

The J gene is TRBJ2-1, the V gene TRBV9, with D tentatively TRBD2 (7 bases). V was cut by 0 bases and J by 1 base, with 8 bases left in between. The CDR3 spans 15 residues. Germline loops: CDR1 SGDLS, CDR2 YYNGEE. The CDR3 here is CASSVEGGSYNEQFF. The CDR3 DNA follows: TGTGCCAGCAGCGTAGAGGGGGGGTCCTACAATGAGCAGTTCTTC.

This chain connects TRBV30 to TRBJ1-6; D is ambiguous. The CDR3 has 12 residues. Looked up from germline, CDR1 is GTSNPN and CDR2 is SVGIG (reference sequence). V was trimmed by 3 bases and J by 9 bases, leaving 9 bases between them. The CDR3 loop is CAWSGAISPLHF. DNA for the CDR3: TGTGCCTGGAGCGGAGCTATTTCACCCCTCCACTTT.

The chain recombines TRBV28 with TRBJ2-3, with D maybe TRBD1 (5 bases). From germline, CDR1 is MDHEN and CDR2 SYDVKM. The V end lost 7 bases, the J end lost 0 bases, and 14 bases lay between the germline ends. This CDR3 has 15 amino acids. The CDR3 here is CASTPWGSSTDTQYF. DNA of the CDR3: TGTGCCAGCACCCCATGGGGCTCTAGCACAGATACGCAGTATTTT.

This rearrangement joins TRBV5-6 to TRBJ1-5, with TRBD1 as a possible D gene (6 bases). The CDR3 loop spans 13 amino acids. V was pared by 4 bases and J by 5 bases, with 10 bases between. Germline-derived CDR1 and CDR2 are SGHDT and YYEEEE. Here the CDR3 reads CASSGQRDQPQHF. CDR3 sequence (DNA): TGTGCCAGCAGCGGACAGAGGGATCAGCCCCAGCATTTT.

The V and J genes are TRBV5-8 and TRBJ1-6; D gene uncertain. V was cut by 5 bases and J by 5 bases, with 14 bases left in between. This CDR3 has 15 amino acids. The germline V gene has CDR1 SGHTS and CDR2 YDEGEE. The CDR3 loop is CASRSRGLDNSPLHF. The CDR3 DNA reads as TGTGCCAGCAGATCGCGAGGGTTGGATAATTCACCCCTCCACTTT. Together with reference TRBV5-8 and TRBJ1-6, the CDR3 gives the full variable domain: EAGVTQSPTHLIKTRGQQATLRCSPISGHTSVYWYQQALGLGLQFLLWYDEGEERNRGNFPPRFSGRQFPNYSSELNVNALELEDSALYLCASRSRGLDNSPLHFGNGTRLTVT.

Here the CDR3 DNA reads TGTGCCGTATCTGAGGGCTTAGGGCAGCCCCAGCATTTT. It codes for CAVSEGLGQPQHF. The chain links TRBV10-3 to TRBJ1-5, with unresolved D. This CDR3 has 13 amino acids. Trimming pared 11 bases from V and 7 bases from J, leaving 18 bases between. Germline values: CDR1 ENHRY, CDR2 SYGVKD.

The V and J genes are TRBV5-1 and TRBJ1-1, with D maybe TRBD1 (5 bases). V shed 0 bases and J shed 3 bases, with 12 bases lying between them. CDR1 is SGHRS, CDR2 YFSETQ, per germline. This CDR3 has 15 residues. The chain's CDR3 is CASSLGSGGDTEAFF. CDR3 DNA sequence: TGCGCCAGCAGCTTGGGGTCGGGAGGGGACACTGAAGCTTTCTTT.

In DNA, the CDR3 is TGTGCTAGTGGTTGGGACAGAACTAGGGATGAAGCTTTCTTT. Translation gives CASGWDRTRDEAFF. This chain links TRBV12-5 with TRBJ1-1; 7 bases line up with TRBD1. Germline CDR1 LGHNT, CDR2 FRNRAP. This CDR3 has 14 residues. The trim removed 4 bases at V and 7 bases at J, leaving 9 bases unmatched.

The chain is built from TRBV24-1 and TRBJ2-3, with 7 bases aligning to TRBD2. The CDR3 runs 17 residues. Germline CDR1 KGHDR, CDR2 SFDVKD. The V and J ends lost 1 base and 1 base, in that order; junction bases with no gene match: 7. The CDR3 region has the DNA TGTGCCACCAGTGATTTACCCCGGGGGGATGGCACAGATACGCAGTATTTT. The encoded protein is CATSDLPRGDGTDTQYF.

The chain recombines TRBV6-5 with TRBJ1-2; possibly TRBD1 for D (5 bases). Germline CDR1 reads MNHEY; CDR2 reads SVGAGI. V gave up 7 bases and J gave up 3 bases, with 15 bases separating them. The CDR3 extends over 14 amino acids. CDR3 DNA: TGTGCCAGCATCCCGGGACTTGGGGACTATGGCTACACCTTC. Its translation is CASIPGLGDYGYTF.

This clone has a handful of counts. This rearrangement joins TRBV3-1 (or the pseudogene TRBV3-2) to TRBJ2-5; D is unresolved. Deletions cut 1 base from V and 1 base from J, with 10 bases between. Germline V lookup: CDR1 LGHDT, CDR2 YNNKEL (reference sequence). The CDR3 runs to 15 residues. The CDR3 DNA is TGTGCCAGCAGCCAAGGGAGTTGGGGCCAAGAGACCCAGTACTTC. Translation gives CASSQGSWGQETQYF.

This clone was seen only a few times. The rearrangement uses TRBV12-3 or TRBV12-4 and TRBJ2-5, with D maybe TRBD2 (6 bases). CDR3 length: 12 residues. The V gene lost 8 bases and the J gene lost 5 bases, with 12 bases spanning the gap. CDR3 coding DNA: TGTGCCAGCGGAGGGGTGCGGGAGACCCAGTACTTC. Its translation is CASGGVRETQYF.

This chain connects TRBV19 to TRBJ2-7; 7 nucleotides agree with TRBD1. Germline V gene data show CDR1 as LNHDA and CDR2 as SQIVND (reference sequence). The CDR3 spans 13 residues. Trimming cost V 5 bases and J 4 bases; bases outside gene matches: 5. DNA of the CDR3: TGTGCCAGTAGTGGAGACAGGGAATACGAGCAGTACTTC. It translates to CASSGDREYEQYF.

The V and J genes are TRBV7-9 and TRBJ1-4; tentative D call: TRBD1 (6 bases). The germline V gene has CDR1 SEHNR and CDR2 FQNEAQ (reference sequence). Trimming took off 7 bases at V and 4 bases at J, with 16 bases between the two ends. The CDR3 is 15 amino acids. This CDR3 is CASTNGGGGNEKLFF. The DNA of the CDR3 is TGTGCCAGCACGAACGGGGGCGGCGGTAATGAAAAACTGTTTTTT.

V and J are TRBV6-5 and TRBJ1-2; perhaps TRBD1 as D (6 bases). In germline, CDR1 is MNHEY, CDR2 SVGAGI. The CDR3 runs 12 residues. Trimming took off 7 bases at V and 6 bases at J, with 12 bases between the two ends. CDR3 protein: CASTEKGDGYTF. The CDR3 DNA reads as TGTGCCAGCACAGAAAAGGGGGATGGCTACACCTTC.